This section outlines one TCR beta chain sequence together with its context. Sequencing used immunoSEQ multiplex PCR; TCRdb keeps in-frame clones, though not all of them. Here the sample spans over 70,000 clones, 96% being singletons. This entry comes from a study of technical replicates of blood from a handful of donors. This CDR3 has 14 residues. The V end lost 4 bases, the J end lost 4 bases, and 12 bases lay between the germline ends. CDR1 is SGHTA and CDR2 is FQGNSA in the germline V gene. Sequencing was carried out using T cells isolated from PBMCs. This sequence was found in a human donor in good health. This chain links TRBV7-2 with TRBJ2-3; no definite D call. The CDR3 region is CASSSITLADTQYF. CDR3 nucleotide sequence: TGTGCCAGCAGCTCCATAACTTTAGCAGATACGCAGTATTTT.